Listed below are T cell receptor beta chains from one sample, sequenced in a study of PD-1 blockade in classical Hodgkin lymphoma. TCRdb's copy holds only in-frame clones and misses some; the assay was immunoSEQ multiplex PCR. The top ten clones hold 6% to 7% of a sample with some 53,000 clones, roughly nine tenths of them seen once. Sample: peripheral blood mononuclear cells (PBMCs), taken before the fourth cycle of nivolumab. The receptors originated from a human donor with classical Hodgkin lymphoma. Each CDR3 is given without its conserved first and last residue. Each record gives: J gene, V gene, CDR3 protein.

TRBJ2-4 TRBV28 ASSLNQGAEAKNIQY
TRBJ1-1 TRBV7-6 ASSSPGAEAF
TRBJ2-7 TRBV5-1 ASSWTETYEQY
TRBJ2-7 TRBV18 ASSPRGPSTEQY
TRBJ2-3 TRBV5-1 ASSLVLGVSTDTQY
TRBJ2-7 TRBV29-1 SVGAGGASHEQY
TRBJ2-6 TRBV6-5 ASRLSSGANVLT
TRBJ2-1 TRBV28 ASSFSGTSGRNEQF
TRBJ2-7 TRBV4-1 ASSRLTSGGASYEQY
TRBJ2-1 TRBV28 ASSPPPPKGYNEQF
TRBJ2-7 TRBV7-7 ASSLARDRSEQY
TRBJ2-1 TRBV10-3 AISALTSGRNNEQF
TRBJ1-1 TRBV2 ASRGRMNTEAF
TRBJ1-2 TRBV27 ASSFGGAIGYT
TRBJ1-1 TRBV6-6 ASRDRRNTEAF
TRBJ1-4 TRBV19 ASSTHRLGREGNEKLF
TRBJ2-1 TRBV19 ASRETTYNEQF
TRBJ2-1 TRBV28 ASSLAGLAGNYNEQF
TRBJ2-7 TRBV7-5 VRSLDSAERQSYEQY
TRBJ2-5 TRBV5-4 ASSGGLAATQY
TRBJ2-1 TRBV5-4 ASSFPGTAGNEQF
TRBJ2-5 TRBV20-1 SASDLETQY
TRBJ1-1 TRBV5-4 ASSLGAMNTEAF
TRBJ2-7 TRBV6-6 ASSYADRGPHEQY
TRBJ1-1 TRBV5-4 ASSPNWATEAF
TRBJ2-7 TRBV11-2 ASSFGTTLYEQY
TRBJ1-3 TRBV15 ATSREGTGLQNTIY
TRBJ1-2 TRBV19 ASSTRDRSYGYT
TRBJ2-5 TRBV11-2 ASSLGLAGGPRFETQY
TRBJ2-2 TRBV10-1 ASSDPSGSTSGELF
TRBJ2-2 TRBV6-1 ASSESGGQGLPGELF
TRBJ2-7 TRBV5-5 ASSLVGGRYEQY
TRBJ1-1 TRBV5-1 ASSSIMNTEAF
TRBJ2-3 TRBV2 ASSEASVAYQQY
TRBJ2-3 TRBV11-3 ASAEGGRTDTQY
TRBJ2-3 TRBV6-1 ASSENQGGGGSTDTQY
TRBJ1-1 TRBV4-3 ASSQDDGAQTEAF
TRBJ2-7 TRBV13 ASSLTGRGLSYEQY